This T cell receptor (beta chain) was captured in a study of T cells in localized non-small cell lung cancer. Sequenced by immunoSEQ multiplex PCR; TCRdb stores in-frame clones only, minus some. The data contain approximately 1,500 clones, around a third of them seen just once; the ten biggest clones take up 14% to 15%. Per the germline V gene, CDR1 is MDHEN and CDR2 is SYDVKM. The CDR3 extends over 15 amino acids. The V segment lost 3 bases and the J segment 6 bases; nucleotides outside the gene matches: 9. This chain uses TRBV28 with TRBJ1-2, with 8 bases aligning to TRBD1. Sample: normal lung tissue next to the tumor, taken before any cancer treatment. The sequence came from a woman between 40 and 69 years old with stage I lung adenocarcinoma. CDR3: CASSFPTDRVNGYTF. CDR3 DNA: TGTGCCAGCAGTTTCCCTACGGACAGGGTAAATGGCTACACCTTC.